The T cell receptor (beta chain) described here comes from a study of CD8+CD57+ T cells in acquired aplastic anemia. Comments on this clonotype: What it binds is unknown.

Genomic DNA served as template for TCR beta VDJ and CDR3 profiling. TCRdb re-called the reads with MiXCR, one entry per CDR3 protein. The top ten hold 1.1% of the sample, which has about 220,000 distinct CDR3 sequences, 34% seen once. Findings and limits, study-wide: Patients and controls had in common 25 to 30 CD8+ CDR3 sequences.

Sequencing was done on a sample of sorted CD4+, CD8+, or CD8+CD57+ T cells (not recorded which) from PBMCs. The receptor comes from a human donor in good health, serving as a control.

CDR3 nucleotides: TGTGCCAGCAGTGACCCGGGACAAGGAGAGACCCAGTACTTC. The encoded protein is CASSDPGQGETQYF. This sequence joins TRBV2 and TRBJ2-5; a possible D gene is TRBD1 (6 bases). Trimming pared 3 bases from V and 4 bases from J, leaving 12 bases between. The CDR3 length is 14 residues. In germline, CDR1 is SNHLY, CDR2 FYNNEI.